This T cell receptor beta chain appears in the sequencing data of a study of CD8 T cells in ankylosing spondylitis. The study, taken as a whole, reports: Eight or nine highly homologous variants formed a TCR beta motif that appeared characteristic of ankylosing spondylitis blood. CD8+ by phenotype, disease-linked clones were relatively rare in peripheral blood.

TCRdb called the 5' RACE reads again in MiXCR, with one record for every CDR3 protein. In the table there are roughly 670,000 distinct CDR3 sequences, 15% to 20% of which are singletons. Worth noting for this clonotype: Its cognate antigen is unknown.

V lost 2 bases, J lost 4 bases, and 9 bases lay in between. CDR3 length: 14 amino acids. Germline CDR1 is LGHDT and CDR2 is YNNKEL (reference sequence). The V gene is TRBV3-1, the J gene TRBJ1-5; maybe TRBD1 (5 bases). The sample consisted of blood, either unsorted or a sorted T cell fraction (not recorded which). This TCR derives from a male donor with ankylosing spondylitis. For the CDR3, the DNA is TGTGCCAGCAGCCAACAACCAGGGAATCAGCCCCAGCATTTT. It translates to CASSQQPGNQPQHF. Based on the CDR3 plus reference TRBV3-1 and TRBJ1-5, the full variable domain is DTAVSQTPKYLVTQMGNDKSIKCEQNLGHDTMYWYKQDSKKFLKIMFSYNNKELIINETVPNRFSPKSPDKAHLNLHINSLELGDSAVYFCASSQQPGNQPQHFGDGTRLSIL.